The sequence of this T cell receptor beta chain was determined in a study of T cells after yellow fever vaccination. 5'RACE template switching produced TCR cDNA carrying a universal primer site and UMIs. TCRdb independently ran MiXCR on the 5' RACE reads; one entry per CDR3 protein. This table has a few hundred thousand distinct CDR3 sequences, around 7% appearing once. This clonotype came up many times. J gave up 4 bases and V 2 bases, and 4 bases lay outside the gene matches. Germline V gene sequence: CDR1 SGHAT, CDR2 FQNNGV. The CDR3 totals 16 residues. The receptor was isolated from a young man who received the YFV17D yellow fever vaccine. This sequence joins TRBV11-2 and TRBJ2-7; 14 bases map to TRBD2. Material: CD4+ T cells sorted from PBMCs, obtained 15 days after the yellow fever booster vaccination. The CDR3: CASSLTGLAGEYEQYF. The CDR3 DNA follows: TGTGCCAGCAGCTTAACGGGACTAGCGGGGGAGTACGAGCAGTACTTC.